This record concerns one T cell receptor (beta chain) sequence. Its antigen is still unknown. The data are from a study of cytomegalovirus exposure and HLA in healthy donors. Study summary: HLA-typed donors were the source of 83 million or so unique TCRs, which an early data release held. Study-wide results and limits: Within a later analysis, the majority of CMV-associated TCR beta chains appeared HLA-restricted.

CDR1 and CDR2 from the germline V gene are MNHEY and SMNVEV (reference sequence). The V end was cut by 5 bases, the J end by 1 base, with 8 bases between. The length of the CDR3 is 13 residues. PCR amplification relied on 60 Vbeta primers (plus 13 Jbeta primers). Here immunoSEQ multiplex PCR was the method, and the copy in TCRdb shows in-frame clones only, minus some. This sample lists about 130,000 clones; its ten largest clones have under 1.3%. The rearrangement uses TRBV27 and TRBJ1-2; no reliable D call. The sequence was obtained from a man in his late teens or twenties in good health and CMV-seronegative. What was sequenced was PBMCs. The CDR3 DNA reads TGTGCCAGCAGTGGCTTTCATAACTATGGCTACACCTTC. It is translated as CASSGFHNYGYTF.